These 29 T cell receptor beta chains were sequenced from one sample in a study of siplizumab effects on memory and regulatory T cells. TCRdb's table, derived via immunoSEQ multiplex PCR, lists solely in-frame clones and lacks some. The table records around 83,000 clones, approximately 90% of them present only once. Sequenced input: CD4+ T cells sorted from blood. These receptor sequences come from a human donor in good health.

This rearrangement joins TRBV6-1 to TRBJ1-4, with 9 bases lining up with TRBD1. This CDR3 region has 14 residues. V trimming: 7 bases; J trimming: 7 bases; junction bases outside the gene matches: 7. In germline, CDR1 is MNHNS, CDR2 SASEGT. CDR3 sequence reads: CASNTGTGSEKLFF. Here the CDR3 DNA reads TGTGCCAGCAACACCGGGACAGGGTCTGAAAAACTGTTTTTT.

V is TRBV28 and J is TRBJ2-1, with 11 bases identical to TRBD2. Germline assignment: CDR1 MDHEN and CDR2 SYDVKM. J gave up 2 bases and V 5 bases, and 8 bases lay outside the gene matches. The CDR3 has 17 residues. The CDR3 nucleotides read TGTGCCAGCAGTGAGCCGGGACTAGCGGACACCTACAATGAGCAGTTCTTC. Amino acids: CASSEPGLADTYNEQFF.

This clone was observed a few times. The chain uses TRBV6-1 and TRBJ2-1; 9 bases align to TRBD2. J lost 6 bases, V lost 5 bases, and 5 bases had no gene match. Germline V lookup: CDR1 MNHNS, CDR2 SASEGT. This CDR3 has 14 amino acids. This chain's CDR3 is CASSQPSGTNEQFF. CDR3 bases: TGTGCCAGCAGTCAACCTAGCGGGACCAATGAGCAGTTCTTC.

The chain couples TRBV30 to TRBJ2-2; D call uncertain. Germline loops: CDR1 GTSNPN, CDR2 SVGIG (reference sequence). The CDR3 contains 13 residues. Trimming removed 4 bases from V and 4 bases from J, with 10 bases in between. CDR3 region: CAWKGFGTGELFF. The CDR3 DNA follows: TGTGCCTGGAAAGGATTTGGCACCGGGGAGCTGTTTTTT. The variable domain in full, completed from reference TRBV30 and TRBJ2-2, reads SQTIHQWPATLVQPVGSPLSLECTVEGTSNPNLYWYRQAAGRGLQLLFYSVGIGQISSEVPQNLSASRPQDRQFILSSKKLLLSDSGFYLCAWKGFGTGELFFGEGSRLTVL.

V usage is TRBV12-5 and J usage is TRBJ2-1, with D tentatively TRBD1 (5 bases). The V end was cut by 11 bases, the J end by 1 base, with 9 bases between. This CDR3 has 12 amino acids. Germline V CDR1 and CDR2: LGHNT, FRNRAP. The DNA for the CDR3 is TGTGCTGGGGCTAGATCCTACAATGAGCAGTTCTTC. This sequence encodes CAGARSYNEQFF.

The rearrangement joins TRBV29-1 to TRBJ1-2; D gene ambiguous. There are 16 residues in the CDR3. The germline gives CDR1 SQVTM, CDR2 ANQGSEA. V was trimmed by 5 bases and J by 4 bases, leaving 23 bases between them. The CDR3 DNA follows: TGCAGCGTTAATCTCGGACCGGGAGCATCAGCCTATGGCTACACCTTC. This gives the protein CSVNLGPGASAYGYTF.

J is TRBJ2-7 and V is TRBV2; D not resolved. Germline CDR1 SNHLY, CDR2 FYNNEI. Trimming stripped 5 bases from V and 3 bases from J, with 11 bases between. The CDR3 is made up of 13 amino acids. CDR3 nucleotides: TGTGCCAGCAGTATCACGGCTGGCTACGAGCAGTACTTC. The encoded protein is CASSITAGYEQYF.

The chain employs TRBV30 and TRBJ1-1; the D gene is possibly TRBD1 (6 bases). From germline, CDR1 is GTSNPN and CDR2 SVGIG (reference sequence). Trimming removed 5 bases at V and 1 base at J, with 14 bases between. CDR3 length: 14 amino acids. The CDR3 sequence is CAWCRPGQNTEAFF. CDR3 DNA: TGTGCCTGGTGCCGACCGGGACAGAACACTGAAGCTTTCTTT.

This clone was detected only once. The junction departs from the called germline gene at one end, perhaps through a read error. V and J are TRBV5-4 and TRBJ1-1; D is unclear. The CDR3 covers 12 residues. Germline V gives CDR1 SGHNT, CDR2 YYREEE (reference sequence). The CDR3 bases are TGTGCCAGCAGCCTGACGAACGCTGAAGCTTTCTTT. It translates to CASSLTNAEAFF. The variable domain in full, completed from reference TRBV5-4 and TRBJ1-1, reads ETGVTQSPTHLIKTRGQQVTLRCSSQSGHNTVSWYQQALGQGPQFIFQYYREEENGRGNFPPRFSGLQFPNYSSELNVNALELDDSALYLCASSLTNAEAFFGQGTRLTVV.

This chain uses TRBV5-1 with TRBJ2-7, with D tentatively TRBD1 (5 bases). Germline loops: CDR1 SGHRS, CDR2 YFSETQ. The CDR3 consists of 15 residues. The germline V and J ends were trimmed by 4 bases and 2 bases, with 16 bases remaining between them. This CDR3 is CASSIGARRTYEQYF. CDR3 sequence (DNA): TGCGCCAGCAGCATTGGGGCTCGCCGAACCTACGAGCAGTACTTC.

The chain is built from TRBV19 and TRBJ2-3; 8 bases map to TRBD2. V trimming: 7 bases; J trimming: 2 bases; junction bases outside the gene matches: 11. The CDR3 is 16 residues long. Germline V gene sequence: CDR1 LNHDA, CDR2 SQIVND (reference sequence). In DNA form, the CDR3 reads TGTGCCAGTAATAGGGGCTTAGCGGGACACACAGATACGCAGTATTTT. Amino acid sequence: CASNRGLAGHTDTQYF.

In this sample, this clone turned up once. The chain is built from TRBV4-1 and TRBJ2-7; 10 nucleotides align to TRBD2. The CDR3 extends over 17 amino acids. V trimming: 4 bases; J trimming: 4 bases; junction bases outside the gene matches: 13. The germline CDR1 and CDR2 sequences are MGHRA and YSYEKL. The CDR3 nucleotides read TGCGCCAGCAGCCGGATACCTGGGACTAGCGAGTATTACGAGCAGTACTTC. It yields the protein CASSRIPGTSEYYEQYF.

A single count supports this clone. The CDR3 DNA is TGTGCCAGTAGGGGGCACGGAGAGTACATTCAGTACTTC. Translation: CASRGHGEYIQYF. V is TRBV19 and J is TRBJ2-4; a weak D match, TRBD1 (5 bases). Germline CDR1 reads LNHDA; CDR2 reads SQIVND (reference sequence). There are 13 residues in the CDR3. With 6 bases removed from V and 8 bases from J, the gap between germline ends came to 14 bases.

For the CDR3, the DNA is TGTGCCAGCAGCAAAGGGCGGGGCCAGCGGAGCTCTGGGGCCAACGTCCTGACTTTC. Translated: CASSKGRGQRSSGANVLTF. The rearrangement uses TRBV21-1 and TRBJ2-6; the table gives TRBD2 as D, unverified against the DNA. TRBV21-1 counts as a pseudogene. The CDR3 runs 19 residues.

The chain employs TRBV18 and TRBJ1-1; D is ambiguous. This CDR3 region has 14 residues. Trimming stripped 2 bases from V and 1 base from J, with 8 bases between. The germline gives CDR1 KGHSH, CDR2 LQKENI. CDR3 DNA: TGTGCCAGCTCACCATTACTGCGGAACACTGAAGCTTTCTTT. This sequence encodes CASSPLLRNTEAFF.

V gene TRBV11-3 combines with J gene TRBJ2-1; D is undetermined. The CDR3 length is 13 residues. Per the germline V gene, CDR1 is SGHNT and CDR2 is YENEEA. V lost 2 bases and J 7 bases, leaving 9 bases between the germline ends. This CDR3 is CASSLSSLNEQFF. The CDR3 nucleotides are TGTGCCAGCAGCTTATCCTCCCTTAATGAGCAGTTCTTC.

V usage is TRBV4-2 and J usage is TRBJ2-3; 8 bases fit TRBD2. V was clipped by 1 base and J by 0 bases; unmatched bases: 6. Germline V gene lookup returns CDR1 LGHNA and CDR2 YNFKEQ. The CDR3 runs to 17 residues. The CDR3 sequence: CASSQVSRGRSTDTQYF. In nucleotides, the CDR3 is TGTGCCAGCAGCCAAGTTTCACGCGGGAGGAGCACAGATACGCAGTATTTT.

The rearrangement joins TRBV11-2 to TRBJ2-5, with TRBD2 identical over 7 bases. There are 17 residues in the CDR3. The germline V gene has CDR1 SGHAT and CDR2 FQNNGV. Unmatched junction bases numbered 12, after V lost 2 bases and J lost 3 bases. CDR3 region: CASSLRGQRELKETQYF. CDR3 nucleotide sequence: TGTGCCAGCAGCTTACGGGGTCAGCGGGAATTAAAAGAGACCCAGTACTTC.

V gene TRBV19 combines with J gene TRBJ1-1, with D possibly being TRBD1 (5 bases). The CDR3 loop spans 14 amino acids. The germline V gene has CDR1 LNHDA and CDR2 SQIVND (reference sequence). Trimming pared 5 bases from V and 6 bases from J, leaving 16 bases between. The CDR3 sequence: CASSAGPGDAEAFF. CDR3 DNA sequence: TGTGCCAGTAGTGCGGGACCAGGTGATGCTGAAGCTTTCTTT.

This clone was seen just once. The chain recombines TRBV5-4 with TRBJ2-7; 7 bases align to TRBD2. V was pared by 6 bases and J by 0 bases, with 6 bases of the junction left unmatched. The CDR3 totals 14 residues. Germline V gives CDR1 SGHNT, CDR2 YYREEE (reference sequence). The CDR3 reads CASTLWGGSYEQYF. The DNA for the CDR3 is TGTGCCAGCACTTTATGGGGGGGCTCCTACGAGCAGTACTTC.

The genes are TRBV6-5 and TRBJ2-7, with D possibly matching TRBD2 (5 bases). Trimming shortened V by 5 bases and J by 3 bases, and 14 bases separated the two germline ends. CDR3 length: 14 amino acids. Germline CDR1 is MNHEY and CDR2 is SVGAGI. The CDR3 reads CASSRRSRGYEQYF. Here the CDR3 DNA reads TGTGCCAGCAGTCGACGCAGTCGGGGCTACGAGCAGTACTTC.

The rearrangement uses TRBV29-1 and TRBJ2-3; the D gene is possibly TRBD2 (7 bases). Trimming removed 3 bases from V and 0 bases from J, with 13 bases in between. This CDR3 contains 15 residues. Per germline, CDR1 SQVTM and CDR2 ANQGSEA. Here the CDR3 DNA reads TGCAGCGTTGACCAAGGGGGGGCTAGCACAGATACGCAGTATTTT. This codes for CSVDQGGASTDTQYF.

V usage is TRBV28 and J usage is TRBJ1-5; D gene uncertain. Germline-derived CDR1 and CDR2 are MDHEN and SYDVKM. V shed 6 bases and J shed 5 bases, with 20 bases lying between them. This CDR3 region has 16 residues. The CDR3 protein is CASRYFGRERDQPQHF. CDR3 coding DNA: TGTGCCAGCAGGTATTTCGGGAGGGAAAGGGATCAGCCCCAGCATTTT.

The chain couples TRBV5-8 to TRBJ1-2, with no clear D. Germline lookup yields CDR1 SGHTS and CDR2 YDEGEE. V lost 0 bases to trimming and J lost 3 bases, with 6 bases between them. CDR3 length: 13 amino acids. The DNA of the CDR3 is TGTGCCAGCAGCTTGGAACGGGACTATGGCTACACCTTC. This gives the protein CASSLERDYGYTF.

This rearrangement joins TRBV30 to TRBJ1-2; 9 nucleotides align to TRBD1. The CDR3 length is 14 residues. CDR1 and CDR2 (germline): GTSNPN, SVGIG (reference sequence). With V trimmed by 0 bases and J by 4 bases, 3 bases remained unmatched. The CDR3 loop reads CAWSVGTGIYGYTF. CDR3 nucleotides: TGTGCCTGGAGTGTCGGGACAGGGATCTATGGCTACACCTTC.

CDR3 residues: CAWIGALRRRQGETEAFF. CDR3 nucleotides: TGTGCCTGGATTGGGGCACTGAGACGGAGACAGGGGGAGACTGAAGCTTTCTTT. The rearrangement uses TRBV30 and TRBJ1-1; 9 bases align to TRBD1. Germline V gene sequence: CDR1 GTSNPN, CDR2 SVGIG (reference sequence). The CDR3 runs to 18 residues. The junction had 20 bases not matched to a gene; V was cut back by 4 bases and J by 5 bases.

This chain joins TRBV4-1 and TRBJ2-5; 10 nucleotides match TRBD1. Germline V gene data show CDR1 as MGHRA and CDR2 as YSYEKL. V trimming: 3 bases; J trimming: 5 bases; junction bases outside the gene matches: 6. This CDR3 contains 15 residues. CDR3 loop: CASSHGTGVGETQYF. The DNA of the CDR3 is TGCGCCAGCAGCCATGGGACAGGGGTAGGGGAGACCCAGTACTTC.

The rearrangement uses TRBV27 and TRBJ1-2; D remains unclear. Germline CDR1 is MNHEY and CDR2 is SMNVEV (reference sequence). The germline V and J ends were trimmed by 6 bases and 4 bases, with 15 bases remaining between them. The CDR3 sequence is 14 residues long. CDR3 protein: CASRIADGSYGYTF. CDR3 coding DNA: TGTGCCAGCAGAATCGCGGACGGCAGCTATGGCTACACCTTC.

This clone was counted once. This sequence joins TRBV5-1 and TRBJ2-3; 8 bases line up with TRBD2. The germline gives CDR1 SGHRS, CDR2 YFSETQ. The CDR3 loop spans 14 amino acids. Trimming at V came to 3 bases and at J to 4 bases, leaving 4 bases not matched to a gene. The CDR3 region is CASSSGRGSDTQYF. CDR3 nucleotides: TGCGCCAGCAGCTCCGGGAGGGGGTCAGATACGCAGTATTTT.